This TCR beta chain was recorded in a study of Graves' ophthalmopathy and Graves' hyperthyroidism. This clonotype was detected a few times. Amplification of TCR beta CDR3 regions used RNA transcripts. First-round RT-PCR used HTBI primers; second-round multiplex PCR followed. TCRdb processed the multiplex PCR reads anew with MiXCR; each CDR3 protein has one entry. The repertoire has 560,000 or so distinct CDR3 sequences, under 45% of them found once; the top ten carry 3.5% to 4.5%. Trimming pared 4 bases from V and 6 bases from J, leaving 10 bases between. The CDR3 extends over 12 amino acids. The germline CDR1 and CDR2 sequences are LNHDA and SQIVND (reference sequence).

Material: peripheral blood or thyroid tissue (not recorded which). The chain joins TRBV19 to TRBJ2-7; D is possibly TRBD2 (5 bases). This receptor was identified in an adult man with Graves' hyperthyroidism. CDR3 sequence (DNA): TGTGCCAGTAGTACCGCTCGGGGCGAGCAGTACTTC. Amino acid sequence: CASSTARGEQYF. The full variable domain, with the rest looked up from reference TRBV19 and TRBJ2-7, is DGGITQSPKYLFRKEGQNVTLSCEQNLNHDAMYWYRQDPGQGLRLIYYSQIVNDFQKGDIAEGYSVSREKKESFPLTVTSAQKNPTAFYLCASSTARGEQYFGPGTRLTVT.